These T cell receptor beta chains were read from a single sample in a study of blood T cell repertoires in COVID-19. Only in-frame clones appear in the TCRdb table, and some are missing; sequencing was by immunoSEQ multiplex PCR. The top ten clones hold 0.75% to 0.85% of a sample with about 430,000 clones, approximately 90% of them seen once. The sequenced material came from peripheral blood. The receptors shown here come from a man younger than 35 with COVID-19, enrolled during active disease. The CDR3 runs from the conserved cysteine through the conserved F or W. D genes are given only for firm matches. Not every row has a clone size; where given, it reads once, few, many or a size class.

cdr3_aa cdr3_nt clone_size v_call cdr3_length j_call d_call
CASSLAGTVYQETQYF TGTGCCAGCAGCTTAGCGGGGACTGTGTACCAAGAGACCCAGTACTTC - TRBV7-2 16 TRBJ2-5 -
CASSRDRGRVYGYTF TGTGCCAGCAGTCGCGACAGGGGGCGAGTCTATGGCTACACCTTC once TRBV6-5 15 TRBJ1-2 TRBD1
CASSATSLNTQYF TGTGCCAGCAGCGCGACTAGTTTGAATACGCAGTATTTT - TRBV9 13 TRBJ2-3 -
CASSPGQGIEKLFF TGCGCCAGCAGCCCAGGACAGGGGATTGAAAAACTGTTTTTT - TRBV5-1 14 TRBJ1-4 TRBD1
CASSLKRGGAGSPLHF TGTGCCAGCAGTTTAAAGCGAGGGGGGGCTGGTTCACCCCTCCACTTT - TRBV27 16 TRBJ1-6 -
CASSYRADPIYNEQFF TGCGCCAGCAGCTACAGGGCAGACCCTATCTACAATGAGCAGTTCTTC - TRBV5-1 16 TRBJ2-1 -
CAWKRKRGFSYNEQFF TGTGCCTGGAAGAGAAAAAGGGGGTTCTCCTACAATGAGCAGTTCTTC - TRBV30 16 TRBJ2-1 -
CASSQGLAGGASGTQYF TGTGCCAGCAGCCAAGGACTAGCGGGGGGGGCCTCCGGGACGCAGTATTTT - TRBV14 17 TRBJ2-3 TRBD2
CASSQGLRYNSPLHF TGCGCCAGCAGCCAAGGACTGAGGTATAATTCACCCCTCCACTTT - TRBV4-1 15 TRBJ1-6 -
CASSGGDRETQYF TGTGCCAGCAGCGGGGGGGATAGGGAGACCCAGTACTTC once TRBV28 13 TRBJ2-5 TRBD2
CASSYSSGDGNEQFF TGTGCCAGCAGTTACTCTAGCGGGGATGGGAATGAGCAGTTCTTC - TRBV6-2/TRBV6-3 15 TRBJ2-1 TRBD2
CASSSQGDSYNEQFF TGTGCCAGTAGTAGCCAGGGGGACTCCTACAATGAGCAGTTCTTC - TRBV19 15 TRBJ2-1 TRBD1
CASSLAGTLQWRNSPLHF TGTGCCAGCAGCTTAGCGGGCACCCTTCAATGGAGGAATTCACCCCTCCACTTT - TRBV7-8 18 TRBJ1-6 -
CASSAGTVQPGEAFF TGTGCCAGCAGTGCTGGGACAGTTCAACCCGGGGAAGCTTTCTTT large TRBV2 15 TRBJ1-1 TRBD1
CASRRYSYEQYF TGCGCCAGCAGGAGGTACTCCTACGAGCAGTACTTC - TRBV10-2 12 TRBJ2-7 -
CATGGERLAEQFF TGCGCAACGGGGGGGGAACGGCTAGCGGAACAGTTCTTC - TRBV10-2 13 TRBJ2-1 TRBD2
CASSAEEGTGELFF TGTGCCAGCAGTGCGGAGGAAGGCACCGGGGAGCTGTTTTTT - TRBV6-4 14 TRBJ2-2 -
CAISDLGMEQFF TGTGCCATCAGTGATCTGGGCATGGAGCAGTTCTTC - TRBV10-3 12 TRBJ2-1 -
CASSSEETQYF TGTGCCAGCAGCTCCGAAGAGACCCAGTACTTC - TRBV7-9 11 TRBJ2-5 -
CASSPYSIGEGSNQPQHF TGTGCCAGCTCACCATACAGTATAGGGGAGGGTAGCAATCAGCCCCAGCATTTT - TRBV18 18 TRBJ1-5 -
CASSQGGLADNEQFF TGTGCCAGCAGTCAGGGGGGACTAGCGGACAATGAGCAGTTCTTC once TRBV11-2 15 TRBJ2-1 TRBD2
CASSPTRENIQYF TGCGCCAGCAGCCCCACTCGCGAAAACATTCAGTACTTC - TRBV4-1 13 TRBJ2-4 -
CASSFSGYNEQFF TGTGCCAGCAGTTTTTCGGGATACAATGAGCAGTTCTTC - TRBV27 13 TRBJ2-1 -
CSVARDQETQYF TGCAGCGTTGCTCGGGACCAAGAGACCCAGTACTTC once TRBV29-1 12 TRBJ2-5 -
CSVARGGLNTEAFF TGCAGCGTTGCTAGGGGTGGGTTGAACACTGAAGCTTTCTTT - TRBV29-1 14 TRBJ1-1 -
CASSGDRGNTDTQYF TGCGCCAGCAGCGGGGACAGGGGGAACACAGATACGCAGTATTTT - TRBV5-1 15 TRBJ2-3 TRBD1
CASSVNSINEQFF TGTGCCAGCAGCGTTAACAGTATCAATGAGCAGTTCTTC - TRBV9 13 TRBJ2-1 -
CATSDGGSGANVLTF TGTGCCACCAGTGACGGGGGATCCGGGGCCAACGTCCTGACTTTC - TRBV24-1 15 TRBJ2-6 -
CAISSNTDKENLYEQYF TGTGCCATCAGTTCAAATACGGACAAGGAGAACCTCTACGAGCAGTACTTC - TRBV10-3 17 TRBJ2-7 -
CASTDRGDAFF TGCGCCAGCACCGACAGGGGGGACGCTTTCTTT - TRBV10-2 11 TRBJ1-1 TRBD1
CASSISARQGGSYEQYF TGTGCCAGTAGTATCAGTGCTCGGCAGGGGGGTTCCTACGAGCAGTACTTC - TRBV19 17 TRBJ2-7 -
CASSQVGAAEAFF TGTGCCAGTAGTCAAGTAGGGGCAGCTGAAGCTTTCTTT once TRBV19 13 TRBJ1-1 -
CAWTQTIGVSYEQYF TGTGCCTGGACCCAAACGATCGGGGTTTCCTACGAGCAGTACTTC - TRBV30 15 TRBJ2-7 -
CASSQSLASGANVLTF TGCGCCAGCAGCCAGTCACTAGCTTCTGGGGCCAACGTCCTGACTTTC - TRBV4-1 16 TRBJ2-6 -
CASSSSGVYTEAFF TGTGCCAGCAGTTCATCGGGGGTTTACACTGAAGCTTTCTTT - TRBV2 14 TRBJ1-1 -
CASTPGGGPYEQYF TGTGCCAGCACACCGGGAGGGGGCCCCTACGAGCAGTACTTC - TRBV6-5 14 TRBJ2-7 -
CASSEGLAGGPKQYF TGCGCCAGCAGTGAGGGACTAGCGGGAGGGCCGAAGCAGTACTTC - TRBV10-2 15 TRBJ2-7 TRBD2
CASSRPVGQGPHNEQFF TGTGCCAGCAGTCGGCCCGTGGGACAGGGGCCCCACAATGAGCAGTTCTTC - TRBV6-6 17 TRBJ2-1 TRBD1
CASSQAAPGTGNTEAFF TGTGCCAGCAGCCAAGCCGCACCGGGGACAGGGAACACTGAAGCTTTCTTT - TRBV3-1/TRBV3-2 17 TRBJ1-1 TRBD1
CASSLATGSNQPQHF TGTGCCAGCAGCTTAGCGACAGGGTCGAATCAGCCCCAGCATTTT - TRBV7-8 15 TRBJ1-5 TRBD1
CASSHARYNEQFF TGTGCCAGCAGCCACGCTCGGTACAATGAGCAGTTCTTC - TRBV27 13 TRBJ2-1 -
CASSPQNSGTSGNIQYF TGTGCCAGCTCACCACAAAACAGTGGGACTAGCGGAAACATTCAGTACTTC once TRBV18 17 TRBJ2-4 TRBD2
CASRSTVAGANVLTF TGTGCCAGCAGAAGCACAGTTGCTGGGGCCAACGTCCTGACTTTC - TRBV6-5 15 TRBJ2-6 -
CASSLEGTATSNGYTF TGTGCCAGCAGCTTGGAGGGGACAGCTACCTCTAATGGCTACACCTTC - TRBV7-8 16 TRBJ1-2 TRBD1
CASRAQGGRGNTIYF TGTGCCAGCAGGGCGCAGGGGGGAAGGGGAAACACCATATATTTT - TRBV3-1/TRBV3-2 15 TRBJ1-3 TRBD1
CASSLYRDTALVNNPGYGYTF TGTGCCAGCAGCCTCTACCGGGACACGGCCTTAGTGAACAACCCTGGCTATGGCTACACCTTC - TRBV7-8 21 TRBJ1-2 -
CASSYRVAGELFF TGTGCCAGCAGTTACAGAGTGGCCGGGGAGCTGTTTTTT - TRBV6-5 13 TRBJ2-2 -
CAIRGQGGNQPQHF TGTGCCATCAGGGGACAGGGAGGCAATCAGCCCCAGCATTTT - TRBV10-3 14 TRBJ1-5 TRBD1
CSASGGTGEQYF TGCAGCGCTAGCGGGGGGACGGGCGAGCAGTACTTC - TRBV29-1 12 TRBJ2-7 TRBD2
CASGPIGVEVAGELFF TGTGCCAGCGGCCCTATCGGGGTCGAGGTCGCCGGGGAGCTGTTTTTT once TRBV21-1 16 TRBJ2-2 -
CASSQGQGVGGELFF TGCGCCAGCAGCCAAGGCCAGGGGGTGGGCGGGGAGCTGTTTTTT - TRBV4-1 15 TRBJ2-2 TRBD1
CASSPIYEQYF TGTGCCAGCAGCCCTATCTACGAGCAGTACTTC few TRBV7-9 11 TRBJ2-7 -
CASSPQTGNTGELFF TGTGCCAGCTCCCCCCAGACAGGGAACACCGGGGAGCTGTTTTTT - TRBV18 15 TRBJ2-2 -
CASSPGPQGPYEQYF TGTGCCAGCTCACCAGGCCCCCAGGGCCCCTACGAGCAGTACTTC - TRBV18 15 TRBJ2-7 -
CASSQGTGGSSYEQYF TGCGCCAGCAGCCAAGGGACAGGGGGGAGCTCCTACGAGCAGTACTTC once TRBV4-1 16 TRBJ2-7 TRBD1
CASSDSGGGGGYTF TGTGCCAGCAGTGACTCGGGTGGGGGAGGTGGCTACACCTTC - TRBV6-4 14 TRBJ1-2 -
CASSRTGGASGANVLTF TGTGCCAGCAGCCGCACAGGGGGGGCCTCTGGGGCCAACGTCCTGACTTTC - TRBV3-1/TRBV3-2 17 TRBJ2-6 -